This TCR beta chain was obtained from a study of blood T cell repertoires in COVID-19. Study-wide background: The samples span acute and convalescent COVID-19 from the United States, Italy and Spain. Sources were T cells, B-cell-depleted T cells, or PBMCs; the material itself was cDNA or gDNA.

Germline V CDR1 and CDR2: LGHDT, YNNKEL (reference sequence). V lost 5 bases and J lost 2, with 15 bases in between. This CDR3 comprises 15 residues. In the study's own analysis: Amplification from reference gene primers served as the basis for estimated nucleated cell counts. This table comes from immunoSEQ multiplex PCR, and its TCRdb copy is limited to in-frame clones, with some not included. V, J and clone size reflect that table, while D and trimming were determined from the DNA. Among 150,000 to 200,000 clones listed, roughly 82% were seen once. Patients in Seattle were enrolled during active infection, then followed longitudinally.

V and J are TRBV3-1 (or the pseudogene TRBV3-2) and TRBJ1-1; a weak D match, TRBD1 (6 bases). Sequencing input: peripheral blood. This clonotype was obtained from a woman aged 55-75 years with COVID-19, enrolled during active disease. The CDR3 DNA follows: TGTGCCAGCAGCAAACCGGGACAAGTTAACACTGAAGCTTTCTTT. Translated: CASSKPGQVNTEAFF.